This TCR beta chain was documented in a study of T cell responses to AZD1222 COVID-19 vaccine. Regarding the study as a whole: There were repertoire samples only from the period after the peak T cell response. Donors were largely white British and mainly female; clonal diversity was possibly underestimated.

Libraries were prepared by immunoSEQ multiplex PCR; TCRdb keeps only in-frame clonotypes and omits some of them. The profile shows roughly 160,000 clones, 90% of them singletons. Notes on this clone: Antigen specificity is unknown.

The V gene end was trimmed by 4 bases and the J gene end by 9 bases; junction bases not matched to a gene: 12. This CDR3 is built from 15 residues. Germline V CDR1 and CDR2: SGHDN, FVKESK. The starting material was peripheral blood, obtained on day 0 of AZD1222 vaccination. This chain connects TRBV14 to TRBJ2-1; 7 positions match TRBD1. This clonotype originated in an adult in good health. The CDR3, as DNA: TGTGCCAGCAGCCGGGACAGACGACTTGGGGGTGAGCAGTTCTTC. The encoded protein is CASSRDRRLGGEQFF.